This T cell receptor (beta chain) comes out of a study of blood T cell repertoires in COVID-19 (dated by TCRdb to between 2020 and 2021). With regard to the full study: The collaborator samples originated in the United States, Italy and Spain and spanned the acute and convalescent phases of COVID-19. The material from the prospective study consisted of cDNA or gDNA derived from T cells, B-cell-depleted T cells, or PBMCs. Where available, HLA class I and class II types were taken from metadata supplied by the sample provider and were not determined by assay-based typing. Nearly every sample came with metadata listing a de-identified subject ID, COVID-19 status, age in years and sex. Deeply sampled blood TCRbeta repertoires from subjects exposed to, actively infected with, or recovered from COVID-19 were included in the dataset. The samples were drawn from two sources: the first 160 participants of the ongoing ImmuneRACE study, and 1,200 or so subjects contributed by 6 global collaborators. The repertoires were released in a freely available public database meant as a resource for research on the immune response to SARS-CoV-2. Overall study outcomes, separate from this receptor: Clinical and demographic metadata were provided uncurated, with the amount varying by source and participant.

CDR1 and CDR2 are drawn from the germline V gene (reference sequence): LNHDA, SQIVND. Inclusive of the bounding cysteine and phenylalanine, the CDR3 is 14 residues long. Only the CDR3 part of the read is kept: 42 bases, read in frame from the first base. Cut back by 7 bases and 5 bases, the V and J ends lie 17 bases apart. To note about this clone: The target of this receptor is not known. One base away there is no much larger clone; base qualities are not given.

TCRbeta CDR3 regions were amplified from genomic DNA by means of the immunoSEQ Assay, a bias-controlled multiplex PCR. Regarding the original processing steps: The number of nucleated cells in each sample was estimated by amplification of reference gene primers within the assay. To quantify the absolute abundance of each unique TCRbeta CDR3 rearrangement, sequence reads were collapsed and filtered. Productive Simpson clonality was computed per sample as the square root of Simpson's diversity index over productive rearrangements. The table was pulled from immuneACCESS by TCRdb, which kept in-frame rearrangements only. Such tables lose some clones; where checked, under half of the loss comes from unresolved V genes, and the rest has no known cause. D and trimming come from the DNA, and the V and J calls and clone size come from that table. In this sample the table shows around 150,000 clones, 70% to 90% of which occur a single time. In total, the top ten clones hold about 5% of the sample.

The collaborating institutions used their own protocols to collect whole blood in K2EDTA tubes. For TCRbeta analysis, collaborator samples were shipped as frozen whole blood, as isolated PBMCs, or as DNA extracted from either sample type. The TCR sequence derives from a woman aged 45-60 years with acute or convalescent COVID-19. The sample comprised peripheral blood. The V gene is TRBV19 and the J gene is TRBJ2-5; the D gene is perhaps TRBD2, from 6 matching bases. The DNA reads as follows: TGTGCCAGTACCGCGACCGGGGGTAGCGAGACCCAGTACTTC. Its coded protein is CASTATGGSETQYF.